Listed below are T cell receptor beta chains from one sample, sequenced in a study of T cells in tumors after PD-1 blockade. Assay used: immunoSEQ multiplex PCR; TCRdb lists only in-frame clones, some missing. This sample has 50,000 to 75,000 clones, with over 65% found just once. Source: PBMCs, taken after anti-PD-1 treatment. Source of these receptors: a human donor with basal cell carcinoma. Each CDR3 is given without its conserved first and last residue. Part of the rows lack a size; the others show once, few, many or a class for expanded clones.

j_call: TRBJ2-6
clone_size: .
v_call: TRBV3-1/TRBV3-2
cdr3_aa: ASSLSRGANVLT

j_call: TRBJ1-6
clone_size: .
v_call: TRBV27
cdr3_aa: ASKPISVVYNSPLH

j_call: TRBJ1-2
clone_size: .
v_call: TRBV10-3
cdr3_aa: AISESWAGYT

j_call: TRBJ2-5
clone_size: .
v_call: TRBV7-9
cdr3_aa: ASSFDREETQY

j_call: TRBJ2-5
clone_size: once
v_call: TRBV19
cdr3_aa: ASSILSSGTQETQY

j_call: TRBJ1-2
clone_size: .
v_call: TRBV28
cdr3_aa: ASSSPGYGYT

j_call: TRBJ1-1
clone_size: .
v_call: TRBV2
cdr3_aa: ASRFRENTEAF

j_call: TRBJ1-2
clone_size: .
v_call: TRBV6-5
cdr3_aa: ASSYGTGTYGYT

j_call: TRBJ2-1
clone_size: .
v_call: TRBV5-1
cdr3_aa: ASSLVPHYNEQF

j_call: TRBJ2-5
clone_size: .
v_call: TRBV6-5
cdr3_aa: ASTRIGREETQY

j_call: TRBJ1-2
clone_size: .
v_call: TRBV18
cdr3_aa: ASSPGQGGYGYT

j_call: TRBJ2-2
clone_size: .
v_call: TRBV7-2
cdr3_aa: ASIPNRESNTGELF

j_call: TRBJ2-3
clone_size: .
v_call: TRBV20-1
cdr3_aa: SAWSTDTQY

j_call: TRBJ2-5
clone_size: .
v_call: TRBV5-4
cdr3_aa: ASSSRGQIRETQY

j_call: TRBJ1-1
clone_size: .
v_call: TRBV30
cdr3_aa: AWRKGYTEAF

j_call: TRBJ1-2
clone_size: few
v_call: TRBV6-1
cdr3_aa: ASSEDANYGYT

j_call: TRBJ2-2
clone_size: .
v_call: TRBV3-1/TRBV3-2
cdr3_aa: ASSQSTGGTGELF

j_call: TRBJ1-2
clone_size: .
v_call: TRBV18
cdr3_aa: ASSPLAQGSNYGYT

j_call: TRBJ2-7
clone_size: few
v_call: TRBV5-1
cdr3_aa: ASGQGSNYEQY

j_call: TRBJ2-3
clone_size: .
v_call: TRBV30
cdr3_aa: AWSQGRGDGDTQY

j_call: TRBJ1-3
clone_size: few
v_call: TRBV5-8
cdr3_aa: ASSLESVSGNTIY

j_call: TRBJ1-1
clone_size: few
v_call: TRBV19
cdr3_aa: ASGRASWGTEAF

j_call: TRBJ2-2
clone_size: .
v_call: TRBV6-1
cdr3_aa: ASSELWATGELF

j_call: TRBJ1-1
clone_size: .
v_call: TRBV6-5
cdr3_aa: ASSSGQNTEAF